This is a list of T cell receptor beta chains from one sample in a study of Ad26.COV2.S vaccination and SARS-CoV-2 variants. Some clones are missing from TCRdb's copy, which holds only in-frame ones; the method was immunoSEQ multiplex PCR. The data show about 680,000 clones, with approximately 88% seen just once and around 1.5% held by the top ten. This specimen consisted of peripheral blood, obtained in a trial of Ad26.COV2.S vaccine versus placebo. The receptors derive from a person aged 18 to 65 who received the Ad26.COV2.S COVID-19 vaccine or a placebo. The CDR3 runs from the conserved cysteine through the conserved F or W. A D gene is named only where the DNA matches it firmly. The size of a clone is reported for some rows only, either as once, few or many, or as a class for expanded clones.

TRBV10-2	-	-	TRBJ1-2	CASRTGRVNYGYTF	TGCGCCAGCAGGACGGGACGGGTAAACTATGGCTACACCTTC
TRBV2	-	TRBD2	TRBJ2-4	CASSGGSGREGIQYF	TGTGCCAGCAGTGGGGGTAGCGGGAGGGAAGGCATTCAGTACTTC
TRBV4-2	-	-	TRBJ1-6	CASTPTGLDSPLHF	TGTGCCAGCACACCTACGGGGTTGGATTCACCCCTCCACTTT
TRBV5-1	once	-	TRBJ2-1	CASTGRSSYNEQFF	TGCGCCAGCACGGGCAGGAGCTCCTACAATGAGCAGTTCTTC
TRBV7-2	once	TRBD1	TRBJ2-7	CASSLGGQGGEQYF	TGTGCCAGCAGCTTAGGGGGACAGGGCGGCGAGCAGTACTTC
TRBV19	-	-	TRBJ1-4	CASTPRRGTNEKLFF	TGTGCCAGTACCCCCAGGCGGGGGACTAATGAAAAACTGTTTTTT
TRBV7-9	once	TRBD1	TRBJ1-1	CASSLVSMSTGGLNTEAFF	TGTGCCAGCAGCTTAGTTTCCATGTCGACAGGGGGACTGAACACTGAAGCTTTCTTT
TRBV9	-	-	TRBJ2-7	CASSVSQGHEQYF	TGTGCCAGCAGCGTAAGTCAGGGCCACGAGCAGTACTTC
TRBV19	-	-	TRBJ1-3	CASMRGNTIYF	TGTGCCAGTATGCGGGGAAACACCATATATTTT
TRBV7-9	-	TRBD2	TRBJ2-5	CASSAPGGQETQYF	TGTGCCAGCAGCGCTCCGGGGGGCCAAGAGACCCAGTACTTC
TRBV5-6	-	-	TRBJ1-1	CASSLSMNTEAFF	TGTGCCAGCAGCTTGTCCATGAACACTGAAGCTTTCTTT
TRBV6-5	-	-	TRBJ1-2	CASSYSTANYGYTF	TGTGCCAGCAGTTACTCGACGGCTAACTATGGCTACACCTTC
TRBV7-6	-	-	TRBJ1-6	CASSLDGGNNSPLHF	TGTGCCAGCAGCTTAGACGGCGGGAATAATTCACCCCTCCACTTT
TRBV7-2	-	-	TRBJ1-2	CASSLGGGNYGYTF	TGTGCCAGCAGCTTAGGGGGGGGCAACTATGGCTACACCTTC
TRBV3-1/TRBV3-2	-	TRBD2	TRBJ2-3	CASRTSGRSIDTQYF	TGTGCCAGCAGGACTAGCGGCAGGAGCATTGATACGCAGTATTTT
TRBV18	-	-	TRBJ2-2	CASSPIAGSTGELFF	TGTGCCAGCTCACCAATTGCAGGGTCTACCGGGGAGCTGTTTTTT
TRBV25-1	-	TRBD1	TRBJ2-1	CASNPDRGPYNEQFF	TGTGCCAGCAACCCGGACAGGGGGCCCTACAATGAGCAGTTCTTC
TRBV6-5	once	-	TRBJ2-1	CASSPRGSYNEQFF	TGTGCCAGCAGTCCCCGGGGCTCCTACAATGAGCAGTTCTTC
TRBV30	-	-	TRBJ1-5	CAWSGADNQPQHF	TGTGCCTGGAGTGGGGCCGACAATCAGCCCCAGCATTTT
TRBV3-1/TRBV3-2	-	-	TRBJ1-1	CASSQDRGYNEAFF	TGTGCCAGCAGCCAAGACAGGGGTTACAATGAAGCTTTCTTT
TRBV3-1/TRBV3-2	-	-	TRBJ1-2	CASSIDSNVDYTF	TGTGCCAGCAGCATCGACAGCAATGTGGACTACACCTTC
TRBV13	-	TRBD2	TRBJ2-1	CASRQQGGLATEQFF	TGTGCCAGCAGGCAACAGGGGGGACTAGCGACTGAGCAGTTCTTC
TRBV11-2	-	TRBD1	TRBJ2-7	CASSLGTGYEQYF	TGTGCCAGCAGCTTAGGGACAGGGTACGAGCAGTACTTC
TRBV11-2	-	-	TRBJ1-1	CASSPDPGTEAFF	TGTGCCAGCAGCCCCGACCCAGGGACTGAAGCTTTCTTT
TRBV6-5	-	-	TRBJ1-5	CASSPQGNQPQHF	TGTGCCAGCAGCCCACAAGGCAATCAGCCCCAGCATTTT
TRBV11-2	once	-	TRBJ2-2	CASSPTGELFF	TGTGCCAGCAGTCCTACCGGGGAGCTGTTTTTT
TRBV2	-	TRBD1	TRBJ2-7	CASSERGQGVYEQYF	TGTGCCAGCAGTGAACGGGGACAGGGTGTATACGAGCAGTACTTC
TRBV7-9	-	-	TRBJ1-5	CASSLGQPNQPQHF	TGTGCCAGCAGCTTAGGACAGCCCAATCAGCCCCAGCATTTT
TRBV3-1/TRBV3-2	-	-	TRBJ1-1	CASSQEGILRAFF	TGTGCCAGCAGCCAAGAGGGGATTCTGAGAGCTTTCTTT
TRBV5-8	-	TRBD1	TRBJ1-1	CASSTWTGAGNTEAFF	TGTGCCAGCAGCACCTGGACAGGGGCAGGGAACACTGAAGCTTTCTTT
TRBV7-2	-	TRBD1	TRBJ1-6	CASSSGQGSSPLHF	TGTGCCAGCAGCTCGGGACAGGGGAGTTCACCCCTCCACTTT